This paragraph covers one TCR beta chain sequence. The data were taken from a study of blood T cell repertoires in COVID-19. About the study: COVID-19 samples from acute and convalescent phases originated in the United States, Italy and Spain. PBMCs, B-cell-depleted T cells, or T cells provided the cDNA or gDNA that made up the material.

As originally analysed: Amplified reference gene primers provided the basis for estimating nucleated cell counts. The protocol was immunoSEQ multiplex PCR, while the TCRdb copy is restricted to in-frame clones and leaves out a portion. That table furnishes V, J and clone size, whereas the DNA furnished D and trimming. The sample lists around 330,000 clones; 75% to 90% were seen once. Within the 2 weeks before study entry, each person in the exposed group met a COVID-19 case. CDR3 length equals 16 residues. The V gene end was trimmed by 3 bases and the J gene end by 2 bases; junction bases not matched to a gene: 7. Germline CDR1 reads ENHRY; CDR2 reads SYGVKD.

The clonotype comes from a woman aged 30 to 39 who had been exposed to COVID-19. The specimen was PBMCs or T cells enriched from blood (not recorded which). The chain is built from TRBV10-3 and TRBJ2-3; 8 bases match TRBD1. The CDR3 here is CAISDIEGQDTDTQYF. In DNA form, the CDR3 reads TGTGCCATCAGTGATATAGAGGGACAGGACACAGATACGCAGTATTTT.